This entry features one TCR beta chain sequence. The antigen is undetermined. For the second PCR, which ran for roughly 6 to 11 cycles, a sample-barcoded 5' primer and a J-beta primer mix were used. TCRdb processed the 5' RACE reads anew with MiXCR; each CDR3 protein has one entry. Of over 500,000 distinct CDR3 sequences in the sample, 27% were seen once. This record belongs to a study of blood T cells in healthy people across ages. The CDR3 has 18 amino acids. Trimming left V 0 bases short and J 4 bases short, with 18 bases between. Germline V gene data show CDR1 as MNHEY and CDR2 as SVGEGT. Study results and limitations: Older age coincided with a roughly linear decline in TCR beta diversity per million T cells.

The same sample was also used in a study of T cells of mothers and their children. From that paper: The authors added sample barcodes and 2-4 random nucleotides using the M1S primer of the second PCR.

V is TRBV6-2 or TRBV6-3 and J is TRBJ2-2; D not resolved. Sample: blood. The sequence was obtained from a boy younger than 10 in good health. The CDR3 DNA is TGTGCCAGCAGTTACTCGAGAGACACCGGGCGTAGCACCGGGGAGCTGTTTTTT. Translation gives CASSYSRDTGRSTGELFF.